These T cell receptor beta chains were read from a single sample in a study of beta chain features in type 1 diabetes. Data came from immunoSEQ multiplex PCR; TCRdb stores just in-frame clones and leaves some out. Of about 220,000 clones listed, under 13% are singletons. Sample: central memory CD4+ T cells from blood. The receptors stem from a man aged 18-30 years in good health. Each CDR3 is given with its conserved first and last residue. D genes are given only for firm matches. Rows give clone size only sometimes, using once, few, many, or a class for an expanded clone.

J gene: TRBJ2-1
V gene: TRBV4-3
clone size: .
D gene: TRBD2
CDR3 DNA: TGCGCCAGCAGCCAATTTACTAGCGGACTCTACAATGAGCAGTTCTTC
CDR3 protein: CASSQFTSGLYNEQFF

J gene: TRBJ2-7
V gene: TRBV7-2
clone size: few
D gene: .
CDR3 DNA: TGTGCCAGCAGCCCGACAGGGAGCGGGAGTCTCAACGAGCAGTACTTC
CDR3 protein: CASSPTGSGSLNEQYF

J gene: TRBJ2-7
V gene: TRBV18
clone size: .
D gene: .
CDR3 DNA: TGTGCCAGCTCACCCCTTAGCGGCACCCAATACGAGCAGTACTTC
CDR3 protein: CASSPLSGTQYEQYF

J gene: TRBJ2-1
V gene: TRBV15
clone size: .
D gene: .
CDR3 DNA: TGTGCCACCAGCAGAGACAGGGGTGCCTACAATGAGCAGTTCTTC
CDR3 protein: CATSRDRGAYNEQFF

J gene: TRBJ1-4
V gene: TRBV15
clone size: .
D gene: .
CDR3 DNA: TGTGCCACCAGCAGAGCAGGATATAGTCAAAAACTGTTTTTT
CDR3 protein: CATSRAGYSQKLFF

J gene: TRBJ1-2
V gene: TRBV29-1
clone size: few
D gene: .
CDR3 DNA: TGCAGCGTTGAAGTCCTCATCTATGGCTACACCTTC
CDR3 protein: CSVEVLIYGYTF

J gene: TRBJ2-1
V gene: TRBV29-1
clone size: few
D gene: TRBD2
CDR3 DNA: TGCAGCGTTGAACCCTGGGGGGGATTGGTAAATGAGCAGTTCTTC
CDR3 protein: CSVEPWGGLVNEQFF

J gene: TRBJ2-5
V gene: TRBV7-8
clone size: .
D gene: .
CDR3 DNA: TGTGCCAGCAGCCCAGGGTCCGGGAGAATCCAAGAGACCCAGTACTTC
CDR3 protein: CASSPGSGRIQETQYF

J gene: TRBJ2-5
V gene: TRBV5-6
clone size: few
D gene: .
CDR3 DNA: TGTGCCAGCAGCTCAGACACCCGAGAGACCCAGTACTTC
CDR3 protein: CASSSDTRETQYF

J gene: TRBJ1-2
V gene: TRBV30
clone size: .
D gene: .
CDR3 DNA: TGTGCCTGGAGGCTAGGGGCATATGGCTACACCTTC
CDR3 protein: CAWRLGAYGYTF

J gene: TRBJ2-7
V gene: TRBV10-3
clone size: few
D gene: TRBD1
CDR3 DNA: TGTGCCATCAGACAGGGGGCCGGTCCTCCCTACGAGCAGTACTTC
CDR3 protein: CAIRQGAGPPYEQYF

J gene: TRBJ2-7
V gene: TRBV12-2
clone size: few
D gene: .
CDR3 DNA: TGTGCAAGTCGCTTAGATTGGCAGGAGGCCGCCGAGCAGTACTTC
CDR3 protein: CASRLDWQEAAEQYF

J gene: TRBJ2-1
V gene: TRBV6-1
clone size: few
D gene: TRBD2
CDR3 DNA: TGTGCCAGCAGTGTGGGGCTAGCGGCGAACAATGAGCAGTTCTTC
CDR3 protein: CASSVGLAANNEQFF

J gene: TRBJ2-1
V gene: TRBV18
clone size: few
D gene: .
CDR3 DNA: TGTGCCAGCTCACCCGGGGACCGGAGGAATGAGCAGTTCTTC
CDR3 protein: CASSPGDRRNEQFF

J gene: TRBJ2-7
V gene: TRBV5-1
clone size: .
D gene: .
CDR3 DNA: TGCGCCAGCAGCTTGGGGTACGGGATGGAGCAGTACTTC
CDR3 protein: CASSLGYGMEQYF

J gene: TRBJ2-7
V gene: TRBV19
clone size: .
D gene: TRBD2
CDR3 DNA: TGTGCCAGTGCCCCGGGACTAACCTACGAGCAGTACTTC
CDR3 protein: CASAPGLTYEQYF